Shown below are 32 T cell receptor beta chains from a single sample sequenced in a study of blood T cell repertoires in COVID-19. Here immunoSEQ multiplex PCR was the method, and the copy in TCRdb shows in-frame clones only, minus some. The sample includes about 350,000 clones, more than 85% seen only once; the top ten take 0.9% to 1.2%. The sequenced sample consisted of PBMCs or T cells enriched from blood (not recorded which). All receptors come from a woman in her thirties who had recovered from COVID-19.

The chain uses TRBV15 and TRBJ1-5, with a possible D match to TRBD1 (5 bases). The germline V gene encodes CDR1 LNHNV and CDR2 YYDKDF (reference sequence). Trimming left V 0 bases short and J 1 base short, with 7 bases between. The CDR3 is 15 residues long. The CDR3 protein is CATSREKGSNQPQHF. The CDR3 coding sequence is TGTGCCACCAGCAGAGAGAAGGGGAGCAATCAGCCCCAGCATTTT.

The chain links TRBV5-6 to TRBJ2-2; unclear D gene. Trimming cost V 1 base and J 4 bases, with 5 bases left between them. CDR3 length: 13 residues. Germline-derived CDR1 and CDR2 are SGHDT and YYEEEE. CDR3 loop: CASSLTATGELFF. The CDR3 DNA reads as TGTGCCAGCAGCTTGACTGCCACCGGGGAGCTGTTTTTT.

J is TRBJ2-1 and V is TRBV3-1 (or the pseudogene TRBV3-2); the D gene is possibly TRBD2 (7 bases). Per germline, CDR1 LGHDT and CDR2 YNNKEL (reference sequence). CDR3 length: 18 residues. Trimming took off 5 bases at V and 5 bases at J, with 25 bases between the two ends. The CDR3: CASSSPQGGGGANNEQFF. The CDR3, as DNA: TGTGCCAGCAGCTCACCCCAGGGAGGAGGGGGGGCTAACAATGAGCAGTTCTTC.

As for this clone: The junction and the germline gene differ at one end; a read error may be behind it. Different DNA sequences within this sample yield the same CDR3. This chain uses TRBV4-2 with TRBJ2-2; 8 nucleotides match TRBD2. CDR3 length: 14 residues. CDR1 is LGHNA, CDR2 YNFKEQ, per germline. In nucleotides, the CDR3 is TGTGCCAGCAGCCCCTCGACTAGCGCCGGAGAGCTGTTTTTT. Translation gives CASSPSTSAGELFF.

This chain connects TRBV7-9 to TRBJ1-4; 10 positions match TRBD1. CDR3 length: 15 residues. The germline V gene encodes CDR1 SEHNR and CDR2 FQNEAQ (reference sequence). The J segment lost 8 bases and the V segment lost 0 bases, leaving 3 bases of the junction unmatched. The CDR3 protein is CASSLAGQGKEKLFF. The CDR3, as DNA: TGTGCCAGCAGCTTAGCGGGACAGGGGAAAGAAAAACTGTTTTTT. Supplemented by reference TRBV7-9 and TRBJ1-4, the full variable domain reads DTGVSQNPRHKITKRGQNVTFRCDPISEHNRLYWYRQTLGQGPEFLTYFQNEAQLEKSRLLSDRFSAERPKGSFSTLEIQRTEQGDSAMYLCASSLAGQGKEKLFFGSGTQLSVL.

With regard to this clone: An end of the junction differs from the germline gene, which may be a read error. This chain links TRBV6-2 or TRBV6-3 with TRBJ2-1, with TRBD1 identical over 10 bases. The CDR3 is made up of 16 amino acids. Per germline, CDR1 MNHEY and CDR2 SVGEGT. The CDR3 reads CASTYFRDRGANEQFF. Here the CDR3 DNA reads TGTGCCAGCACTTACTTCCGGGACAGGGGTGCCAATGAGCAGTTCTTC.

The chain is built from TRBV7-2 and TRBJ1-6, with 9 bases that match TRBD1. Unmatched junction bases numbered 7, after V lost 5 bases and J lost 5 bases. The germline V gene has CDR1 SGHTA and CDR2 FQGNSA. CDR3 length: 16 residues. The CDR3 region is CASSAARDRDNSPLHF. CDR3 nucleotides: TGTGCCAGCAGCGCAGCCCGGGACAGGGATAATTCACCCCTCCACTTT.

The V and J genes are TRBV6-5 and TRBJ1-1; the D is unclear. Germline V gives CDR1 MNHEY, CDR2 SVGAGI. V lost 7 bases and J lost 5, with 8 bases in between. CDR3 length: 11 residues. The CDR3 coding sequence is TGTGCCAGCACCGCGTGGACTGAAGCTTTCTTT. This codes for CASTAWTEAFF.

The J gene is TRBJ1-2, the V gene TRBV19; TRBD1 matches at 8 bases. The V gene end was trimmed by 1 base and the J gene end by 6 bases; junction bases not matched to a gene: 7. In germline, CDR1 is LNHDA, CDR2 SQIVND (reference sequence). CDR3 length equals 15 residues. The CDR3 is CASSIVADRGDGYTF. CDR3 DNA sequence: TGTGCCAGTAGTATAGTCGCAGACAGGGGAGATGGCTACACCTTC.

DNA of the CDR3: TGTGCCAGCAGCTCGGGACAGGGAATTGGAGGCCAAGAGACCCAGTACTTC. This translates into CASSSGQGIGGQETQYF. V usage is TRBV7-9 and J usage is TRBJ2-5; TRBD1 matches at 9 bases. This CDR3 is built from 17 residues. V lost 4 bases, J lost 1 base, and 10 bases stayed unmatched. Germline CDR1 is SEHNR and CDR2 is FQNEAQ (reference sequence). Full variable domain (rest looked up from reference TRBV7-9 and TRBJ2-5): DTGVSQNPRHKITKRGQNVTFRCDPISEHNRLYWYRQTLGQGPEFLTYFQNEAQLEKSRLLSDRFSAERPKGSFSTLEIQRTEQGDSAMYLCASSSGQGIGGQETQYFGPGTRLLVL.

The chain's CDR3 is CASSLGRGAVPYGYTF. CDR3 DNA: TGTGCCAGCAGTTTAGGCCGGGGGGCAGTACCATATGGCTACACCTTC. This rearrangement joins TRBV28 to TRBJ1-2, with a weak D call TRBD1 (6 bases). The CDR3 contains 16 residues. Looked up from germline, CDR1 is MDHEN and CDR2 is SYDVKM. Trimming took off 2 bases at V and 5 bases at J, with 18 bases between the two ends.

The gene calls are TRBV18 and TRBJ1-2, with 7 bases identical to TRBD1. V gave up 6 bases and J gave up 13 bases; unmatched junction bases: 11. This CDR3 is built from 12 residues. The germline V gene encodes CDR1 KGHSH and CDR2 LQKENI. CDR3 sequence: CASSTDREGFTF. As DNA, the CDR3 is TGTGCCAGCTCTACAGACAGGGAAGGATTCACCTTC.

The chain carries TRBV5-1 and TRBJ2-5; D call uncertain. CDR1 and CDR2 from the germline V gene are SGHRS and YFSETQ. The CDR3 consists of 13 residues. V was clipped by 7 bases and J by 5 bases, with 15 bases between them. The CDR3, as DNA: TGCGCCAGCCAAAGACGTCCCGGGGAGACCCAGTACTTC. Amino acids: CASQRRPGETQYF.

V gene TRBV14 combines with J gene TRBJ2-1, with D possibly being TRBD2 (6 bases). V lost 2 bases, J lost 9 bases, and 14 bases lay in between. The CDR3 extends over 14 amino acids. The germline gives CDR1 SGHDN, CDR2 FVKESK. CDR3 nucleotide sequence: TGTGCCAGCAGCCAACTTTCCCGGGGGACTGAGCAGTTCTTC. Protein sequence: CASSQLSRGTEQFF.

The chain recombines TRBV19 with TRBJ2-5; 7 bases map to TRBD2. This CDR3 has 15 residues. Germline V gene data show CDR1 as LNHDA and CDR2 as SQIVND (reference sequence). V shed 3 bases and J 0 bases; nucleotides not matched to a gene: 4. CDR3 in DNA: TGTGCCAGTAGTATCGGTCTAGCGGACCAAGAGACCCAGTACTTC. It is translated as CASSIGLADQETQYF.

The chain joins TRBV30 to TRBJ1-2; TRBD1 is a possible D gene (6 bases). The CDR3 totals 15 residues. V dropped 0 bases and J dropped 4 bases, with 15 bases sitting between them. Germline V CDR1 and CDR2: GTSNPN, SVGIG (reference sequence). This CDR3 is CAWSVPRGFVYGYTF. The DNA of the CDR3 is TGTGCCTGGAGTGTACCCAGGGGTTTCGTCTATGGCTACACCTTC.

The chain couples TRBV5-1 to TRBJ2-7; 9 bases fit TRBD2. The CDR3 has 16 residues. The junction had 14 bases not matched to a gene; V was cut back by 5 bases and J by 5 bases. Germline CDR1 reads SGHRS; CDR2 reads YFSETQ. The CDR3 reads CASRFSSAGGHNEQYF. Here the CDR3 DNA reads TGCGCCAGCAGATTTTCCTCGGCGGGGGGGCATAACGAGCAGTACTTC.

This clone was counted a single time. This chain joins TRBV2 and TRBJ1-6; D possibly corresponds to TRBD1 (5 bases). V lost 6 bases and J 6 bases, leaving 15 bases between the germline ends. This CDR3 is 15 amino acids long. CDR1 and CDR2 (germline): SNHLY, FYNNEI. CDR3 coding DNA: TGTGCCAGCAGCGGAGACAGCCTTGGTAATTCACCCCTCCACTTT. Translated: CASSGDSLGNSPLHF. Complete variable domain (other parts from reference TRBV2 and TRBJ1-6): EPEVTQTPSHQVTQMGQEVILRCVPISNHLYFYWYRQILGQKVEFLVSFYNNEISEKSEIFDDQFSVERPDGSNFTLKIRSTKLEDSAMYFCASSGDSLGNSPLHFGNGTRLTVT.

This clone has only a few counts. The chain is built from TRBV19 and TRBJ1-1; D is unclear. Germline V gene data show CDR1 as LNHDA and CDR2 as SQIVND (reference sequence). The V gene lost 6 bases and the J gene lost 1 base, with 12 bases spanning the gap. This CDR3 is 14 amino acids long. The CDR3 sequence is CASSAVQTNTEAFF. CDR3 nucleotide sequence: TGTGCCAGTAGCGCCGTACAGACGAACACTGAAGCTTTCTTT.

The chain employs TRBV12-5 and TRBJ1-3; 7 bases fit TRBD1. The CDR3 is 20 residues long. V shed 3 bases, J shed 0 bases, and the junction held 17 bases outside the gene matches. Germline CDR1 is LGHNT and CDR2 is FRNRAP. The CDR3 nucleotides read TGTGCTAGTGGTTTACCCGAGACAGGGCCCGATTCTTGCTCTGGAAACACCATATATTTT. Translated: CASGLPETGPDSCSGNTIYF.

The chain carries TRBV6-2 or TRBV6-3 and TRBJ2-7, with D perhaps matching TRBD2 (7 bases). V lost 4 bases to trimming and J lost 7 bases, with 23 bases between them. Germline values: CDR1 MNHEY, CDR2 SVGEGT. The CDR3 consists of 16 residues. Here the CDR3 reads CASSSQQGGGDGEQYF. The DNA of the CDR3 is TGTGCCAGCAGTTCCCAACAGGGAGGGGGAGATGGAGAGCAGTACTTC.

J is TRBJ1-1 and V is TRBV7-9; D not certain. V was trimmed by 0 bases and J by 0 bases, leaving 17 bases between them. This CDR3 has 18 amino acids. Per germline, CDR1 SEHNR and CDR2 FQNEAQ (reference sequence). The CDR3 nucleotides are TGTGCCAGCAGCTTAGCGCGGAGAGGACTAACCATGAACACTGAAGCTTTCTTT. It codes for CASSLARRGLTMNTEAFF.

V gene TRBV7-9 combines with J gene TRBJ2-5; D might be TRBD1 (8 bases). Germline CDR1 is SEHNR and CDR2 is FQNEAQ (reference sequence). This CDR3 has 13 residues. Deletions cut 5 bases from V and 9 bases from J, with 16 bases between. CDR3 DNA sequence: TGTGCCAGCAGCAGCACAGGGGGAGGGGCCCAGTACTTC. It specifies CASSSTGGGAQYF.

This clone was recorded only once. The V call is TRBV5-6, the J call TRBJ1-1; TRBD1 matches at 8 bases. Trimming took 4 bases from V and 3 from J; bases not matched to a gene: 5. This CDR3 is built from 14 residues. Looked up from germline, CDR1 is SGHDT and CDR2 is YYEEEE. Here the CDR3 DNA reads TGTGCCAGCAGCCAGGACAGGGCAGACACTGAAGCTTTCTTT. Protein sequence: CASSQDRADTEAFF.

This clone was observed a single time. The CDR3 coding sequence is TGTGCCAGCAGTTACGGAGCTGTGAACCCACCCCTCCACTTT. As protein: CASSYGAVNPPLHF. V gene TRBV6-5 combines with J gene TRBJ1-6; no firm D call. Germline V gene data show CDR1 as MNHEY and CDR2 as SVGAGI. CDR3 size: 14 residues. Trimming stripped 2 bases from V and 11 bases from J, with 13 bases between.

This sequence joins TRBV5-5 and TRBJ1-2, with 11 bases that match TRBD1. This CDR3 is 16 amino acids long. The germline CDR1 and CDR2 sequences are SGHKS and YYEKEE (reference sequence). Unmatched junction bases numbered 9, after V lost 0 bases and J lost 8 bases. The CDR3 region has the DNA TGTGCCAGCAGCTTGGGGACAGGGGGCGCCCCTGGAGGCTACACCTTC. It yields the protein CASSLGTGGAPGGYTF.

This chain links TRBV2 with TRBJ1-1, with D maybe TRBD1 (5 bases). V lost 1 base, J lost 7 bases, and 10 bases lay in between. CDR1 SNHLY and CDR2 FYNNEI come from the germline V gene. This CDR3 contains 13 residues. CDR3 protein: CASSEEGRGEAFF. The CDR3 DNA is TGTGCCAGCAGTGAAGAGGGGAGGGGTGAAGCTTTCTTT.

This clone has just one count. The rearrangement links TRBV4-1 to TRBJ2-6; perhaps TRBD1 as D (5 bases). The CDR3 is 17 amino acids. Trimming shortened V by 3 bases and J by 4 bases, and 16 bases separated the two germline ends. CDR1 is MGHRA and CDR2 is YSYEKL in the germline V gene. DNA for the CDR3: TGCGCCAGCAGCCAGAGCCCAGGGCCAGACGGGGCCAACGTCCTGACTTTC. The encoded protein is CASSQSPGPDGANVLTF.

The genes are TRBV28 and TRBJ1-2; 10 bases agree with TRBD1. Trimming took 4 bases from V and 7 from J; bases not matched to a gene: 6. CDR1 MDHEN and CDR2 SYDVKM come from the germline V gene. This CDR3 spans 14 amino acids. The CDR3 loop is CASSSRGQGLGYTF. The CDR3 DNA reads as TGTGCCAGCAGTTCCCGGGGACAGGGGCTTGGCTACACCTTC.

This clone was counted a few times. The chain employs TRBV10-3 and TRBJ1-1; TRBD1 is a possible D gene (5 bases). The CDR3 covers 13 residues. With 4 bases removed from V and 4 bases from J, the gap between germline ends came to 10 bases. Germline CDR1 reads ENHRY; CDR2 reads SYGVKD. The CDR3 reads CAISAQGGTEAFF. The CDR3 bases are TGTGCCATCAGTGCTCAGGGAGGCACTGAAGCTTTCTTT.

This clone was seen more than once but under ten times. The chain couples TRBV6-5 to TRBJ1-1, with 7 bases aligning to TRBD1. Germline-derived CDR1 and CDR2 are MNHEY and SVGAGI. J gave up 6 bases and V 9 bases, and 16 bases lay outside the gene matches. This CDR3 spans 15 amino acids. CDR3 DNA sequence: TGTGCCAGTTTAGCCCTTCCGGGACAGACCTCTGAAGCTTTCTTT. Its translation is CASLALPGQTSEAFF.

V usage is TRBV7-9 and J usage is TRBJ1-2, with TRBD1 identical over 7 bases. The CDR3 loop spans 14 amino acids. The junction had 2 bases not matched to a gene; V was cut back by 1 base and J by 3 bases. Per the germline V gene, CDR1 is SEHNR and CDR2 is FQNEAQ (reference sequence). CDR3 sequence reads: CASSLGGGYYGYTF. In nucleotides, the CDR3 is TGTGCCAGCAGCTTAGGAGGGGGCTACTATGGCTACACCTTC.